What follows are 5 T cell receptor beta chains derived from one specimen sequenced in a study of blood T cells in healthy people across ages. A second about 7 to 11 cycle PCR used barcoded and J-beta primers. TCRdb called the 5' RACE reads again in MiXCR, with one record for every CDR3 protein. The sample has approximately 670,000 distinct CDR3 sequences; over 40% are singletons. Sample: blood. These receptors were obtained from an older man in good health.

The table lists this clonotype with a few counts. The V gene is TRBV6-6, the J gene TRBJ1-5, with a tentative D call TRBD1 (6 bases). Germline V gives CDR1 MNHNY, CDR2 SVGAGI (reference sequence). CDR3 size: 15 residues. The V and J ends lost 3 bases and 3 bases respectively, with 12 bases between them. The CDR3 is CASSYGGQTNQPQHF. The CDR3, as DNA: TGTGCCAGCAGTTATGGAGGACAGACCAATCAGCCCCAGCATTTT.

V is TRBV20-1 and J is TRBJ2-5; D gene unclear. CDR3 length equals 13 residues. Between the trimmed V and J ends, which lost 4 bases and 1 base, there was a span of 10 bases. Germline CDR1 reads DFQATT; CDR2 reads SNEGSKA (reference sequence). CDR3 loop: CSATLGPQETQYF. Written as DNA, the CDR3 is TGCAGTGCTACCCTCGGCCCCCAAGAGACCCAGTACTTC.

This clonotype was seen only a few times. V usage is TRBV9 and J usage is TRBJ1-5; 11 bases align to TRBD1. This CDR3 has 19 amino acids. Trimming took 3 bases from V and 4 from J; bases not matched to a gene: 15. The germline V gene has CDR1 SGDLS and CDR2 YYNGEE. This CDR3 reads CASSDPQPGQGVNNQPQHF. CDR3 nucleotide sequence: TGTGCCAGCAGCGACCCACAACCGGGACAGGGGGTAAATAATCAGCCCCAGCATTTT.

This clonotype was found many times. The rearrangement links TRBV29-1 to TRBJ2-5; TRBD1 is a possible D gene (5 bases). Looked up from germline, CDR1 is SQVTM and CDR2 is ANQGSEA. The CDR3 consists of 16 residues. Trimming cost V 5 bases and J 4 bases, with 23 bases left between them. CDR3 sequence: CSVTTQGAVGAETQYF. The CDR3 bases are TGCAGCGTTACGACCCAAGGGGCAGTCGGAGCAGAGACCCAGTACTTC.

This clonotype was recorded at least ten times. This rearrangement joins TRBV12-3 or TRBV12-4 to TRBJ2-7; TRBD2 agrees at 11 bases. V lost 5 bases and J lost 4; bases outside the gene matches: 4. This CDR3 region has 14 residues. The CDR3 loop is CASSRTSGLYEQYF. CDR3 DNA sequence: TGTGCCAGCAGTCGGACTAGCGGGTTGTACGAGCAGTACTTC.